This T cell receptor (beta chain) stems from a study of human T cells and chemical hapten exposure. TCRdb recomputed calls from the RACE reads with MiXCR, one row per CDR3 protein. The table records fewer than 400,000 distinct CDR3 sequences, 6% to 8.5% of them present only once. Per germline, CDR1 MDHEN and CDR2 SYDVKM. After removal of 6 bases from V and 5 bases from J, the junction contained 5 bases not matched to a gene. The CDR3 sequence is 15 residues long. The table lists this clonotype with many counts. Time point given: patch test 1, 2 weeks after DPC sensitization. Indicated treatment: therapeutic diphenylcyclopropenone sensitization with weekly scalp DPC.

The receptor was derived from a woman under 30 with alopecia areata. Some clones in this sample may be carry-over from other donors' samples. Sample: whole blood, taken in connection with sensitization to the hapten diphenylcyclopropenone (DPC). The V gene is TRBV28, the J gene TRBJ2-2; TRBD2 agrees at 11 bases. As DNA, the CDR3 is TGTGCCAGCAGCCTAGCGGGGGGAACGACCGGGGAGCTGTTTTTT. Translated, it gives CASSLAGGTTGELFF.